One and the same sample provided the 31 T cell receptor beta chains below, sequenced in a study of shared clonotypes between healthy human individuals. Cells designated naive CD8 were CD45RO-negative and were positively selected for CCR7, with terminally differentiated effector memory CD45RA+ cells excluded. Method: immunoSEQ multiplex PCR; TCRdb's copy keeps in-frame clones and lacks some. The sample holds under 850,000 clones, almost 95% seen once. Sequenced: naive CD8+ T cells sorted from blood. The source of these receptors is a young man in good health.

This clone is a singleton in its sample. The chain joins TRBV27 to TRBJ1-1, with TRBD1 as a possible D gene (5 bases). Germline V CDR1 and CDR2: MNHEY, SMNVEV (reference sequence). The V end lost 0 bases, the J end lost 6 bases, and 14 bases lay between the germline ends. CDR3 length: 15 amino acids. CDR3 sequence (DNA): TGTGCCAGCAGTTTATCCCGCCAGGGATCCCCTGAAGCTTTCTTT. As protein: CASSLSRQGSPEAFF.

The chain employs TRBV7-9 and TRBJ2-5, with D tentatively TRBD2 (5 bases). The CDR3 loop spans 14 amino acids. The V gene lost 8 bases and the J gene lost 2 bases, with 15 bases spanning the gap. Germline loops: CDR1 SEHNR, CDR2 FQNEAQ (reference sequence). Written as DNA, the CDR3 is TGTGCCAGCGACGGAGCTAGCCGACAAGAGACCCAGTACTTC. Protein sequence: CASDGASRQETQYF. The variable domain in full, completed from reference TRBV7-9 and TRBJ2-5, reads DTGVSQNPRHKITKRGQNVTFRCDPISEHNRLYWYRQTLGQGPEFLTYFQNEAQLEKSRLLSDRFSAERPKGSFSTLEIQRTEQGDSAMYLCASDGASRQETQYFGPGTRLLVL.

The rearrangement joins TRBV11-2 to TRBJ2-3; D might be TRBD1 (6 bases). This CDR3 spans 14 amino acids. V was pared by 3 bases and J by 6 bases, with 13 bases between. From germline, CDR1 is SGHAT and CDR2 FQNNGV. CDR3 coding DNA: TGTGCCAGCAGCTTGTCCACAGGGTCGGATACGCAGTATTTT. It specifies CASSLSTGSDTQYF.

This chain links TRBV10-3 with TRBJ1-2; 7 bases line up with TRBD1. The germline CDR1 and CDR2 sequences are ENHRY and SYGVKD. With V trimmed by 5 bases and J by 4 bases, 4 bases remained unmatched. This CDR3 comprises 13 residues. Written as DNA, the CDR3 is TGTGCCATCAGTTCAGGGGGAATCTATGGCTACACCTTC. This translates into CAISSGGIYGYTF.

V and J are TRBV6-1 and TRBJ2-2, with 9 bases that match TRBD2. This CDR3 comprises 15 residues. J lost 6 bases, V lost 6 bases, and 8 bases had no gene match. Germline assignment: CDR1 MNHNS and CDR2 SASEGT. This chain's CDR3 is CASRLSGRLAGELFF. In DNA, the CDR3 is TGTGCCAGCAGATTAAGCGGGAGGTTGGCCGGGGAGCTGTTTTTT.

The V and J genes are TRBV27 and TRBJ1-5, with 10 bases that match TRBD1. After removal of 5 bases from V and 7 bases from J, the junction contained 8 bases not matched to a gene. The germline CDR1 and CDR2 sequences are MNHEY and SMNVEV (reference sequence). This CDR3 is 15 amino acids long. CDR3 sequence reads: CASSSRGQGLQPQHF. The CDR3 DNA is TGTGCCAGCAGTAGCCGGGGACAGGGGCTCCAGCCCCAGCATTTT.

The rearrangement joins TRBV7-9 to TRBJ1-4, with D maybe TRBD1 (5 bases). The germline V and J ends were trimmed by 5 bases and 8 bases, with 9 bases remaining between them. Germline V gene lookup returns CDR1 SEHNR and CDR2 FQNEAQ (reference sequence). The CDR3 has 12 residues. In nucleotides, the CDR3 is TGTGCCAGCAGCCAGGGCAACGAAAAACTGTTTTTT. Translating it yields CASSQGNEKLFF. Looking up the rest from reference TRBV7-9 and TRBJ1-4 gives the full variable domain: DTGVSQNPRHKITKRGQNVTFRCDPISEHNRLYWYRQTLGQGPEFLTYFQNEAQLEKSRLLSDRFSAERPKGSFSTLEIQRTEQGDSAMYLCASSQGNEKLFFGSGTQLSVL.

The chain is built from TRBV11-2 and TRBJ2-3, with TRBD1 matching over 7 bases. The CDR3 is made up of 18 amino acids. V trimming: 2 bases; J trimming: 4 bases; junction bases outside the gene matches: 15. Germline CDR1 SGHAT, CDR2 FQNNGV. The CDR3 DNA reads TGTGCCAGCAGCTTATTCTCCGTTCGGGGACAGATCCCAGATACGCAGTATTTT. Protein product: CASSLFSVRGQIPDTQYF.

This clone appeared once. The chain is built from TRBV4-3 and TRBJ1-2; possibly TRBD1 for D (6 bases). Trimming removed 0 bases at V and 6 bases at J, with 14 bases between. Germline V gene sequence: CDR1 LGHNA, CDR2 YSLEER. The CDR3 is 15 amino acids. The CDR3 sequence is CASSQDRLGGNGYTF. DNA of the CDR3: TGCGCCAGCAGCCAAGATAGATTAGGGGGTAATGGCTACACCTTC.

Of note for this clone: The germline gene is not matched at one end of the junction; a read error may be the cause. This chain links TRBV7-7 with TRBJ2-1, with TRBD1 matching 7 bases. CDR1 and CDR2 (germline): SSHAT, FNYEAQ (reference sequence). The CDR3 covers 15 residues. This chain's CDR3 is CASSHGQVGYNEQFF. The CDR3 bases are TGTGCTAGCAGCCACGGACAGGTGGGGTACAATGAGCAGTTCTTC.

For this clone: This specimen includes other DNA sequences encoding the same CDR3. The chain links TRBV5-1 to TRBJ2-5; D not certain. Per the germline V gene, CDR1 is SGHRS and CDR2 is YFSETQ. Trimming left V 0 bases short and J 2 bases short, with 8 bases between. The CDR3 extends over 14 amino acids. The CDR3 DNA sequence: TGCGCCAGCAGCTTGGGAGACTCACAAGAGACCCAGTACTTC. It is translated as CASSLGDSQETQYF.

This chain links TRBV7-9 with TRBJ2-7, with D possibly TRBD2 on 6 matching bases. The CDR3 extends over 16 amino acids. V shed 3 bases and J shed 4 bases, with 19 bases lying between them. Germline V gene data show CDR1 as SEHNR and CDR2 as FQNEAQ (reference sequence). The CDR3 bases are TGTGCCAGCAGCTTTAGTTCGGGGGAGAGTGAGTACGAGCAGTACTTC. Translation: CASSFSSGESEYEQYF.

The V gene is TRBV5-1, the J gene TRBJ1-2, with 9 positions matching TRBD1. Germline-derived CDR1 and CDR2 are SGHRS and YFSETQ. With V trimmed by 3 bases and J by 5 bases, 8 bases remained unmatched. This CDR3 region has 15 residues. The CDR3 region has the DNA TGCGCCAGCAGCTGGACACAGGGGGCGGCATATGGCTACACCTTC. Protein sequence: CASSWTQGAAYGYTF. Looking up the rest from reference TRBV5-1 and TRBJ1-2 gives the full variable domain: KAGVTQTPRYLIKTRGQQVTLSCSPISGHRSVSWYQQTPGQGLQFLFEYFSETQRNKGNFPGRFSGRQFSNSRSEMNVSTLELGDSALYLCASSWTQGAAYGYTFGSGTRLTVV.

This rearrangement joins TRBV7-8 to TRBJ2-3; TRBD2 matches at 7 bases. The V gene end was trimmed by 5 bases and the J gene end by 2 bases; junction bases not matched to a gene: 16. The germline V gene encodes CDR1 SGHVS and CDR2 FQNEAQ. This CDR3 comprises 18 residues. Here the CDR3 DNA reads TGTGCCAGCAGCCCCCGCCGGGGGGAGCTAGCCGCCACAGATACGCAGTATTTT. Its translation: CASSPRRGELAATDTQYF.

The J gene is TRBJ2-7, the V gene TRBV7-9; 7 bases line up with TRBD1. From germline, CDR1 is SEHNR and CDR2 FQNEAQ (reference sequence). Germline trimming cut 2 bases from V and 6 bases from J; bases unmatched to any gene: 10. The CDR3 extends over 15 amino acids. Here the CDR3 reads CASSLTVTGRPEQYF. The CDR3 DNA follows: TGTGCCAGCAGCTTAACAGTGACAGGGCGCCCCGAGCAGTACTTC. The variable domain in full, with the rest retrieved from reference TRBV7-9 and TRBJ2-7, is DTGVSQNPRHKITKRGQNVTFRCDPISEHNRLYWYRQTLGQGPEFLTYFQNEAQLEKSRLLSDRFSAERPKGSFSTLEIQRTEQGDSAMYLCASSLTVTGRPEQYFGPGTRLTVT.

V and J are TRBV7-9 and TRBJ2-3; tentatively, D is TRBD1 (6 bases). The CDR3 totals 17 residues. V lost 5 bases, J lost 2 bases, and 20 bases lay in between. Germline-derived CDR1 and CDR2 are SEHNR and FQNEAQ (reference sequence). The CDR3 DNA follows: TGTGCCAGCAGCATCGCCCCAACCGGGACATACACAGATACGCAGTATTTT. It is translated as CASSIAPTGTYTDTQYF.

The chain employs TRBV4-1 and TRBJ1-5, with 10 bases that match TRBD1. The CDR3 is made up of 15 amino acids. V lost 4 bases, J lost 6 bases, and 6 bases stayed unmatched. The germline CDR1 and CDR2 sequences are MGHRA and YSYEKL. Here the CDR3 reads CASSPRQGAGQPQHF. The CDR3 bases are TGCGCCAGCAGCCCCCGACAGGGGGCGGGTCAGCCCCAGCATTTT.

On this clone itself: Distinct nucleotide sequences in the sample also encode this CDR3. This chain uses TRBV4-1 with TRBJ2-2; D gene ambiguous. Germline CDR1 and CDR2: MGHRA and YSYEKL. CDR3 length equals 14 residues. Deletions cut 3 bases from V and 0 bases from J, with 5 bases between. CDR3 DNA sequence: TGCGCCAGCAGCCAGGGTGCGAACACCGGGGAGCTGTTTTTT. Amino acids: CASSQGANTGELFF.

The CDR3 bases are TGCGCCAGCAGCCCTCAGACAGGACTAGGTGATGAGACCCAGTACTTC. Its translation is CASSPQTGLGDETQYF. This chain links TRBV10-1 with TRBJ2-5; the D gene is possibly TRBD2 (7 bases). Germline V gene lookup returns CDR1 WNHNN and CDR2 SYGVQD (reference sequence). V dropped 6 bases and J dropped 5 bases, with 22 bases sitting between them. The CDR3 has 16 amino acids.

This chain joins TRBV5-1 and TRBJ1-1; D gene unclear. CDR1 and CDR2 from the germline V gene are SGHRS and YFSETQ. The CDR3 contains 13 residues. V lost 6 bases to trimming and J lost 1 base, with 10 bases between them. In DNA form, the CDR3 reads TGCGCCAGCATCGGGGAACAGAACACTGAAGCTTTCTTT. This translates into CASIGEQNTEAFF.

The chain uses TRBV7-2 and TRBJ2-7; TRBD2 aligns across 14 bases. Germline V gene sequence: CDR1 SGHTA, CDR2 FQGNSA. The J segment lost 6 bases and the V segment lost 4 bases, leaving 2 bases of the junction unmatched. This CDR3 has 14 residues. CDR3 protein: CASSSGLAGVEQYF. The DNA of the CDR3 is TGTGCCAGCAGCTCGGGACTAGCGGGAGTCGAGCAGTACTTC. The whole variable domain, filled in from reference TRBV7-2 and TRBJ2-7, reads GAGVSQSPSNKVTEKGKDVELRCDPISGHTALYWYRQSLGQGLEFLIYFQGNSAPDKSGLPSDRFSAERTGGSVSTLTIQRTQQEDSAVYLCASSSGLAGVEQYFGPGTRLTVT.

This sequence joins TRBV11-2 and TRBJ2-3; 7 bases are a match to TRBD2. The J segment lost 1 base and the V segment lost 5 bases, leaving 6 bases of the junction unmatched. The germline V gene has CDR1 SGHAT and CDR2 FQNNGV. The CDR3 contains 15 residues. As DNA, the CDR3 is TGTGCCAGCAGCAGCTTGAGCGGGGGCACAGATACGCAGTATTTT. Amino acids: CASSSLSGGTDTQYF.

The chain couples TRBV14 to TRBJ2-5; 10 positions agree with TRBD2. The CDR3 is made up of 16 amino acids. The germline V gene has CDR1 SGHDN and CDR2 FVKESK. Trimming cost V 1 base and J 7 bases; bases outside gene matches: 9. As DNA, the CDR3 is TGTGCCAGCAGCCAAGCTCGGACTAGCGGCGAAGGGACCCAGTACTTC. It translates to CASSQARTSGEGTQYF.

The CDR3: CASRRPGSYEQYF. The CDR3 DNA reads as TGTGCCAGCAGGAGGCCCGGCAGCTACGAGCAGTACTTC. This chain uses TRBV11-2 with TRBJ2-7, with D hard to call. V was pared by 6 bases and J by 3 bases, with 12 bases between. CDR3 length: 13 amino acids. Germline-derived CDR1 and CDR2 are SGHAT and FQNNGV.

This chain links TRBV4-1 with TRBJ2-2, with D hard to call. V was shortened by 1 base and J by 5 bases, with 23 bases between the two germline ends. This CDR3 has 19 amino acids. CDR1 and CDR2 (germline): MGHRA, YSYEKL. The CDR3 sequence is CASSQVARVGRPATGELFF. CDR3 DNA: TGCGCCAGCAGCCAAGTTGCCCGAGTCGGGCGGCCCGCAACCGGGGAGCTGTTTTTT.

This rearrangement joins TRBV15 to TRBJ2-3; D possibly corresponds to TRBD2 (5 bases). V was clipped by 5 bases and J by 1 base, with 19 bases between them. CDR3 length equals 17 residues. Germline values: CDR1 LNHNV, CDR2 YYDKDF (reference sequence). As DNA, the CDR3 is TGTGCCACCAGCGTAAACACACTAGAACGGCGCACAGATACGCAGTATTTT. This codes for CATSVNTLERRTDTQYF.

This clone has just one count. V gene TRBV19 combines with J gene TRBJ1-5, with D possibly being TRBD1 (6 bases). The CDR3 length is 14 residues. Germline CDR1 and CDR2: LNHDA and SQIVND (reference sequence). Between the trimmed V and J ends, which lost 5 bases and 6 bases, there was a span of 14 bases. The CDR3 loop reads CASSLQGVGQPQHF. The CDR3 coding sequence is TGTGCCAGTAGTTTACAGGGAGTTGGTCAGCCCCAGCATTTT.

The chain couples TRBV28 to TRBJ2-1; possible D gene TRBD2, 5 bases. This CDR3 spans 13 amino acids. V shed 3 bases and J shed 7 bases, with 10 bases lying between them. Germline-derived CDR1 and CDR2 are MDHEN and SYDVKM. The CDR3 DNA is TGTGCCAGCAGTTTCAGCGGCTCTAATGAGCAGTTCTTC. Amino acids: CASSFSGSNEQFF. The variable domain in full, completed from reference TRBV28 and TRBJ2-1, reads DVKVTQSSRYLVKRTGEKVFLECVQDMDHENMFWYRQDPGLGLRLIYFSYDVKMKEKGDIPEGYSVSREKKERFSLILESASTNQTSMYLCASSFSGSNEQFFGPGTRLTVL.

The V call is TRBV7-9, the J call TRBJ2-3, with 7 bases lining up with TRBD2. This CDR3 region has 14 residues. V was pared by 7 bases and J by 6 bases, with 10 bases of the junction left unmatched. CDR1 and CDR2 from the germline V gene are SEHNR and FQNEAQ (reference sequence). The CDR3 sequence is CASTPSGAIDTQYF. CDR3 coding DNA: TGTGCCAGCACCCCTAGCGGTGCAATCGATACGCAGTATTTT.

To note about this clone: The same CDR3 arises from other DNA sequences in this sample as well. The rearrangement uses TRBV27 and TRBJ2-5; 7 bases fit TRBD1. Germline assignment: CDR1 MNHEY and CDR2 SMNVEV (reference sequence). The CDR3 runs 14 residues. V was clipped by 2 bases and J by 5 bases; unmatched bases: 5. This CDR3 reads CASSLLGTEETQYF. The CDR3 bases are TGTGCCAGCAGTTTACTGGGGACAGAGGAGACCCAGTACTTC.

The rearrangement links TRBV7-2 to TRBJ2-2; D gene ambiguous. V was trimmed by 1 base and J by 1 base, leaving 7 bases between them. Per the germline V gene, CDR1 is SGHTA and CDR2 is FQGNSA. This CDR3 has 15 residues. The DNA for the CDR3 is TGTGCCAGCAGCTTAGTGTCGGGGAACACCGGGGAGCTGTTTTTT. The encoded protein is CASSLVSGNTGELFF.